Each of the 27 T cell receptor beta chains below was sequenced from the same sample in a study of blood T cell repertoires in COVID-19. Method: immunoSEQ multiplex PCR; TCRdb's copy keeps in-frame clones and lacks some. This table holds about 410,000 clones, roughly 89% found once. The sample taken for sequencing was peripheral blood. The receptors stem from a woman aged 25-40 years with active or convalescent COVID-19.

The chain recombines TRBV5-4 with TRBJ2-1; 9 nucleotides line up with TRBD1. There are 15 residues in the CDR3. With 1 base clipped from V and 7 bases from J, the junction kept 6 bases outside the gene matches. In germline, CDR1 is SGHNT, CDR2 YYREEE (reference sequence). This chain's CDR3 is CASSLSGTGWNEQFF. CDR3 nucleotides: TGTGCCAGCAGCTTGAGCGGGACAGGGTGGAATGAGCAGTTCTTC.

The chain combines TRBV6-5 with TRBJ2-5; 7 bases map to TRBD1. The V segment lost 4 bases and the J segment 5 bases; nucleotides outside the gene matches: 10. From germline, CDR1 is MNHEY and CDR2 SVGAGI. This CDR3 contains 15 residues. CDR3 loop: CASSSETGPWETQYF. DNA for the CDR3: TGTGCCAGCAGTTCTGAGACAGGGCCCTGGGAGACCCAGTACTTC.

CDR3 bases: TGTGCCAGCAGCCCCGGGGCGGGTACAGGGGGCACGAACACTGAAGCTTTCTTT. Protein: CASSPGAGTGGTNTEAFF. V is TRBV7-8 and J is TRBJ1-1; 9 bases line up with TRBD1. Trimming cost V 5 bases and J 1 base; bases outside gene matches: 14. The CDR3 runs 18 residues. Germline V gene lookup returns CDR1 SGHVS and CDR2 FQNEAQ.

The J gene is TRBJ1-2, the V gene TRBV5-6; perhaps TRBD1 as D (6 bases). The CDR3 is 12 residues long. CDR1 is SGHDT and CDR2 is YYEEEE in the germline V gene. Trimming took off 7 bases at V and 8 bases at J, with 15 bases between the two ends. CDR3 loop: CASGWAGDGYTF. The CDR3 DNA is TGTGCCAGCGGGTGGGCAGGGGACGGCTACACCTTC.

CDR3 in amino acids: CASRWTATNEKLFF. CDR3 sequence (DNA): TGTGCCAGCAGATGGACAGCAACTAATGAAAAACTGTTTTTT. This chain links TRBV27 with TRBJ1-4; D is possibly TRBD1 (6 bases). Germline assignment: CDR1 MNHEY and CDR2 SMNVEV (reference sequence). This CDR3 comprises 14 residues. The germline V and J ends were trimmed by 6 bases and 0 bases, with 8 bases remaining between them.

V is TRBV6-5 and J is TRBJ2-2; TRBD1 might be the D (5 bases). The V gene lost 0 bases and the J gene lost 5 bases, with 13 bases spanning the gap. The CDR3 consists of 16 residues. The V gene's germline CDR1 is MNHEY and CDR2 SVGAGI. The CDR3 sequence is CASSYSGRVGTGELFF. DNA of the CDR3: TGTGCCAGCAGTTACTCGGGCAGGGTGGGGACCGGGGAGCTGTTTTTT.

The V gene is TRBV7-9, the J gene TRBJ2-7; perhaps TRBD1 as D (5 bases). The CDR3 contains 12 residues. The germline CDR1 and CDR2 sequences are SEHNR and FQNEAQ (reference sequence). V lost 9 bases and J 5 bases, leaving 14 bases between the germline ends. CDR3 region: CARRGLANEQYF. Here the CDR3 DNA reads TGTGCCAGAAGGGGTCTCGCCAACGAGCAGTACTTC.

This chain uses TRBV27 with TRBJ1-5, with a weak D call TRBD1 (6 bases). V was cut by 4 bases and J by 4 bases, with 11 bases left in between. CDR1 MNHEY and CDR2 SMNVEV come from the germline V gene (reference sequence). The CDR3 has 14 residues. The CDR3 loop reads CASSSNQGNQPQHF. In DNA, the CDR3 is TGTGCCAGCAGTTCCAATCAGGGGAATCAGCCCCAGCATTTT.

The chain recombines TRBV19 with TRBJ1-5; D perhaps matches TRBD1 (6 bases). Germline V gene sequence: CDR1 LNHDA, CDR2 SQIVND (reference sequence). The CDR3 totals 16 residues. Trimming removed 7 bases at V and 6 bases at J, with 22 bases between. The CDR3 DNA reads as TGTGCCAGTACCCATTACCGGGACGGGGGGCGTCAGCCCCAGCATTTT. Amino acids: CASTHYRDGGRQPQHF.

This clone was recorded a few times. This chain connects TRBV7-6 to TRBJ1-1; no clear D. The germline V gene encodes CDR1 SGHVS and CDR2 FNYEAQ. CDR3 size: 20 residues. V was trimmed by 0 bases and J by 0 bases, leaving 23 bases between them. CDR3 sequence (DNA): TGTGCCAGCAGCTTAGCGTTTATAGCCTCTTCAAATACGTTGAACACTGAAGCTTTCTTT. Protein: CASSLAFIASSNTLNTEAFF.

This clone occurred once. The chain combines TRBV6-5 with TRBJ2-3; TRBD2 matches 13 bases. With V trimmed by 4 bases and J by 5 bases, 6 bases remained unmatched. The CDR3 spans 16 residues. Germline V gene data show CDR1 as MNHEY and CDR2 as SVGAGI. CDR3 sequence: CASSLRLAGGEDTQYF. The CDR3 DNA is TGTGCCAGCAGTTTAAGACTAGCGGGAGGCGAAGATACGCAGTATTTT.

The V gene is TRBV7-2, the J gene TRBJ1-2; the D is unclear. The CDR3 runs to 16 residues. V lost 1 base and J 2 bases, leaving 14 bases between the germline ends. CDR1 and CDR2 from the germline V gene are SGHTA and FQGNSA. The CDR3: CASSLGWREENYGYTF. CDR3 in DNA: TGTGCCAGCAGCTTAGGATGGCGGGAAGAAAACTATGGCTACACCTTC.

CDR3 bases: TGTGCCAGCAGTCCCTTGGGGACTAGCGGAACCTACGAGCAGTACTTC. Translation: CASSPLGTSGTYEQYF. The chain uses TRBV7-9 and TRBJ2-7, with 11 bases lining up with TRBD2. From germline, CDR1 is SEHNR and CDR2 FQNEAQ (reference sequence). This CDR3 has 16 residues. V shed 6 bases and J 2 bases; nucleotides not matched to a gene: 9.

The V call is TRBV5-1, the J call TRBJ1-1; 7 bases are a match to TRBD1. The J segment lost 5 bases and the V segment lost 0 bases, leaving 7 bases of the junction unmatched. Germline CDR1 and CDR2: SGHRS and YFSETQ. This CDR3 comprises 15 residues. CDR3 in amino acids: CASSLGVDRETEAFF. The CDR3 nucleotides are TGCGCCAGCAGCTTGGGAGTTGACAGGGAAACTGAAGCTTTCTTT.

This clone was recorded only once. The chain links TRBV2 to TRBJ1-2; D is ambiguous. V was pared by 3 bases and J by 5 bases, with 10 bases between. This CDR3 comprises 13 residues. Germline values: CDR1 SNHLY, CDR2 FYNNEI. The CDR3 loop reads CASSESGTYGYTF. As DNA, the CDR3 is TGTGCCAGCAGTGAGTCAGGAACGTATGGCTACACCTTC.

The chain couples TRBV5-1 to TRBJ2-3; 9 bases match TRBD2. CDR1 and CDR2 from the germline V gene are SGHRS and YFSETQ. The CDR3 extends over 18 amino acids. V was clipped by 4 bases and J by 5 bases; unmatched bases: 17. CDR3 nucleotides: TGCGCCAGCAGCCTTTGGGGTATTGGCGGGGGGGCTGGAGATACGCAGTATTTT. Translated, it gives CASSLWGIGGGAGDTQYF. Looking up the rest from reference TRBV5-1 and TRBJ2-3 gives the full variable domain: KAGVTQTPRYLIKTRGQQVTLSCSPISGHRSVSWYQQTPGQGLQFLFEYFSETQRNKGNFPGRFSGRQFSNSRSEMNVSTLELGDSALYLCASSLWGIGGGAGDTQYFGPGTRLTVL.

The chain is built from TRBV20-1 and TRBJ1-1, with D hard to call. This CDR3 spans 11 amino acids. Trimming took off 4 bases at V and 7 bases at J, with 10 bases between the two ends. The germline V gene has CDR1 DFQATT and CDR2 SNEGSKA (reference sequence). The CDR3 protein is CSATRGVEAFF. In nucleotides, the CDR3 is TGCAGTGCTACTCGGGGAGTTGAAGCTTTCTTT.

This clone was counted many times. The CDR3 loop reads CASRDKLGFTGELFF. In DNA, the CDR3 is TGTGCCAGCAGGGATAAACTAGGGTTCACCGGGGAGCTGTTTTTT. This sequence joins TRBV7-8 and TRBJ2-2; TRBD2 is a possible D gene (5 bases). Germline V gene data show CDR1 as SGHVS and CDR2 as FQNEAQ. Trimming shortened V by 6 bases and J by 4 bases, and 15 bases separated the two germline ends. The CDR3 sequence is 15 residues long. Full variable domain (remainder filled in from reference TRBV7-8 and TRBJ2-2): GAGVSQSPRYKVAKRGQDVALRCDPISGHVSLFWYQQALGQGPEFLTYFQNEAQLDKSGLPSDRFFAERPEGSVSTLKIQRTQQEDSAVYLCASRDKLGFTGELFFGEGSRLTVL.

V is TRBV25-1 and J is TRBJ2-7, with TRBD2 identical over 13 bases. J was trimmed by 2 bases and V by 3 bases; bases with no gene match: 1. The V gene's germline CDR1 is MGHDK and CDR2 SYGVNS. The length of the CDR3 is 15 residues. The CDR3 DNA sequence: TGTGCCAGCAGTGAGGGACTAGCGGGACCCTACGAGCAGTACTTC. It is translated as CASSEGLAGPYEQYF.

The chain combines TRBV9 with TRBJ2-1; possibly TRBD2 for D (5 bases). Trimming removed 0 bases at V and 12 bases at J, with 13 bases between. Germline CDR1 is SGDLS and CDR2 is YYNGEE. This CDR3 comprises 13 residues. The CDR3 protein is CASSVGPTGLQFF. Here the CDR3 DNA reads TGTGCCAGCAGCGTAGGGCCGACGGGGTTGCAGTTCTTC.

V is TRBV6-1 and J is TRBJ2-2, with 10 bases lining up with TRBD2. Unmatched junction bases numbered 7, after V lost 3 bases and J lost 0 bases. The germline V gene has CDR1 MNHNS and CDR2 SASEGT. The CDR3 consists of 18 residues. The CDR3 bases are TGTGCCAGCAGTGATCGCGGACTAGCGGAAGCGAACACCGGGGAGCTGTTTTTT. Translated: CASSDRGLAEANTGELFF.

The chain has TRBV28 and TRBJ2-7; no clear D. The CDR3 runs to 11 residues. V was trimmed by 3 bases and J by 3 bases, leaving 3 bases between them. From germline, CDR1 is MDHEN and CDR2 SYDVKM. The CDR3 coding sequence is TGTGCCAGCAGTTTCGTCTACGAGCAGTACTTC. Its protein product is CASSFVYEQYF.

The chain joins TRBV5-1 to TRBJ2-3; TRBD2 matches at 8 bases. V trimming: 0 bases; J trimming: 4 bases; junction bases outside the gene matches: 4. The germline CDR1 and CDR2 sequences are SGHRS and YFSETQ. The CDR3 length is 15 residues. DNA for the CDR3: TGCGCCAGCAGCTTGGCGGGAGGGCCGGCAGATACGCAGTATTTT. Translated, it gives CASSLAGGPADTQYF.

The chain joins TRBV9 to TRBJ2-2, with TRBD1 identical over 9 bases. J gave up 2 bases and V 3 bases, and 14 bases lay outside the gene matches. This CDR3 has 19 residues. CDR1 SGDLS and CDR2 YYNGEE come from the germline V gene. Here the CDR3 DNA reads TGTGCCAGCAGCGGTCGACAGGGGGGGTCCCCCTTCAACACCGGGGAGCTGTTTTTT. Protein product: CASSGRQGGSPFNTGELFF.

The V gene is TRBV19, the J gene TRBJ2-2; 8 bases are shared with TRBD1. Germline V gives CDR1 LNHDA, CDR2 SQIVND (reference sequence). The CDR3 runs to 14 residues. V was clipped by 7 bases and J by 3 bases; unmatched bases: 4. CDR3 loop: CASKTGADTGELFF. CDR3 nucleotides: TGTGCCAGTAAGACAGGGGCGGACACCGGGGAGCTGTTTTTT. The full variable domain, with the rest looked up from reference TRBV19 and TRBJ2-2, is DGGITQSPKYLFRKEGQNVTLSCEQNLNHDAMYWYRQDPGQGLRLIYYSQIVNDFQKGDIAEGYSVSREKKESFPLTVTSAQKNPTAFYLCASKTGADTGELFFGEGSRLTVL.

The chain is built from TRBV11-3 and TRBJ2-7; TRBD1 matches at 10 bases. Unmatched junction bases numbered 3, after V lost 5 bases and J lost 2 bases. This CDR3 has 14 residues. Germline V CDR1 and CDR2: SGHNT, YENEEA. CDR3 loop: CASSRDRGAYEQYF. CDR3 nucleotide sequence: TGTGCCAGCAGCCGGGACAGGGGAGCCTACGAGCAGTACTTC.

This clone was observed once. The genes are TRBV19 and TRBJ1-1; 9 bases match TRBD1. V dropped 7 bases and J dropped 1; count of bases not matched to a gene: 7. This CDR3 has 15 residues. Germline lookup yields CDR1 LNHDA and CDR2 SQIVND (reference sequence). In nucleotides, the CDR3 is TGTGCCAGTAAATCACAGGGGGCCCCGAACACTGAAGCTTTCTTT. Translating gives CASKSQGAPNTEAFF.